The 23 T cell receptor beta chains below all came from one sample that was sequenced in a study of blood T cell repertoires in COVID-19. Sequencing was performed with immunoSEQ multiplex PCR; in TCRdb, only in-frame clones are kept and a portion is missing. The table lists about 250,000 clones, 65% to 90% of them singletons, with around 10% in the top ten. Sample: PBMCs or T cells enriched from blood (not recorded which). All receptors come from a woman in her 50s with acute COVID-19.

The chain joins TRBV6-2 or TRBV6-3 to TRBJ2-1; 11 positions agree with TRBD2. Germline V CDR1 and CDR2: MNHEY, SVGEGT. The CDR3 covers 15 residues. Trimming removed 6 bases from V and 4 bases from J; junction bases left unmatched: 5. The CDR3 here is CASRPSGGLYNEQFF. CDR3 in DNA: TGTGCCAGCAGACCTAGCGGGGGGCTATACAATGAGCAGTTCTTC.

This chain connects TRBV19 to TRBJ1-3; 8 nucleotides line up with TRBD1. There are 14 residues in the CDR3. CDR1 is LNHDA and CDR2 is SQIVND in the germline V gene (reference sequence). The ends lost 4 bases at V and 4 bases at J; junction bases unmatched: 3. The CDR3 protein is CASSTGQGGNTIYF. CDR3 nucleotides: TGTGCCAGTAGTACCGGACAGGGAGGAAACACCATATATTTT.

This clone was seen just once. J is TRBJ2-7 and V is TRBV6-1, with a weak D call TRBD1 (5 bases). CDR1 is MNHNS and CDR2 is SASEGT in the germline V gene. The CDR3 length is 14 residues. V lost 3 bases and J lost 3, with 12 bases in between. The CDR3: CASSDWGIGYEQYF. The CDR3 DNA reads TGTGCCAGCAGTGATTGGGGCATTGGCTACGAGCAGTACTTC.

CDR3 residues: CASSRQETQYF. CDR3 nucleotide sequence: TGTGCCAGCAGCCGACAGGAGACCCAGTACTTC. The chain carries TRBV7-9 and TRBJ2-5; D might be TRBD1 (5 bases). There are 11 residues in the CDR3. V was cut by 5 bases and J by 5 bases, with 6 bases left in between. Germline V gene lookup returns CDR1 SEHNR and CDR2 FQNEAQ (reference sequence).

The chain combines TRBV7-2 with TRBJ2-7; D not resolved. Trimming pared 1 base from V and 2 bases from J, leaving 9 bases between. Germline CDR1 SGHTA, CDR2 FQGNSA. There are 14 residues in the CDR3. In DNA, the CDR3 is TGTGCCAGCAGCTTAGGTGTAGTCACCTACGAGCAGTACTTC. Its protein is CASSLGVVTYEQYF.

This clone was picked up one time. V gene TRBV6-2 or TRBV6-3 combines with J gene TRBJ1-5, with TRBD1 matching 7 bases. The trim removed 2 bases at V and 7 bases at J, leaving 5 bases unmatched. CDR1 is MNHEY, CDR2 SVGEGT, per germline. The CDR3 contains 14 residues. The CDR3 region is CASSYQTGNQPQHF. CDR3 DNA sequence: TGTGCCAGCAGTTACCAGACAGGGAACCAGCCCCAGCATTTT.

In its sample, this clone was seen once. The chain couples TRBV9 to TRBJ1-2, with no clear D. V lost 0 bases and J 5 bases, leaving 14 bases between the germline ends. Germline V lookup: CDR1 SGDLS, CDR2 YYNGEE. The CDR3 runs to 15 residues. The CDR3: CASSVATVSGYGYTF. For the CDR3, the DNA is TGTGCCAGCAGCGTAGCAACTGTTAGCGGGTATGGCTACACCTTC. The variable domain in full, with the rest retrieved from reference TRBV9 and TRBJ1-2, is DSGVTQTPKHLITATGQRVTLRCSPRSGDLSVYWYQQSLDQGLQFLIQYYNGEERAKGNILERFSAQQFPDLHSELNLSSLELGDSALYFCASSVATVSGYGYTFGSGTRLTVV.

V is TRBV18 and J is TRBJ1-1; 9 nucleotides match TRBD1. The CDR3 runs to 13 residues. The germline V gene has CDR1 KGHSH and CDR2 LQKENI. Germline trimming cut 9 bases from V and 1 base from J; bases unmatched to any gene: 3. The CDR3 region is CASRQGENTEAFF. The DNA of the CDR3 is TGTGCCAGTCGACAGGGGGAGAACACTGAAGCTTTCTTT.

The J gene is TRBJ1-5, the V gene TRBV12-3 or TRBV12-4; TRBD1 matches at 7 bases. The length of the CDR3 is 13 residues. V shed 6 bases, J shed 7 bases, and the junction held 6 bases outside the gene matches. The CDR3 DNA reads TGTGCCAGCAGGTCAGGGGGGCGCCAGCCCCAGCATTTT. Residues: CASRSGGRQPQHF.

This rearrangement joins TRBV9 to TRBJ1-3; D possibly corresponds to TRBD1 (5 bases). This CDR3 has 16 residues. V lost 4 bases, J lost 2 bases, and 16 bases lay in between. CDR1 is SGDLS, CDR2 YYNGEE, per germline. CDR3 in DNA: TGTGCCAGCAGCCCGACAGTTGTTCTTACTGGAAACACCATATATTTT. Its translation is CASSPTVVLTGNTIYF.

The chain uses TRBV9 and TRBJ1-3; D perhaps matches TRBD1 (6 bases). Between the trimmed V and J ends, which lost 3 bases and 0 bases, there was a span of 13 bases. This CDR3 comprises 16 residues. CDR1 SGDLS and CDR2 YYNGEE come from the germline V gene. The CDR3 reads CASSAKTGHSGNTIYF. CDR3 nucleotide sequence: TGTGCCAGCAGCGCGAAGACAGGCCACTCTGGAAACACCATATATTTT.

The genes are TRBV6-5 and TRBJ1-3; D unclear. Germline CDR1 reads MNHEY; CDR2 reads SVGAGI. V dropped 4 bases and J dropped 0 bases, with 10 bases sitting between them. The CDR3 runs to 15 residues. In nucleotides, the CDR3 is TGTGCCAGCAGTTTGACAAGTGACTCTGGAAACACCATATATTTT. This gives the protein CASSLTSDSGNTIYF.

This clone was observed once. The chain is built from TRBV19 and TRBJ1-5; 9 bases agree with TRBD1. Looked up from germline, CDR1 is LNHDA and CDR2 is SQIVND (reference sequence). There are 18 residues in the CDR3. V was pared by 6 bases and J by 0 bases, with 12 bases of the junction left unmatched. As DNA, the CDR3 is TGTGCCAGTAGGCCAGACAGGGGGACTAAATATAGCAATCAGCCCCAGCATTTT. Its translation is CASRPDRGTKYSNQPQHF. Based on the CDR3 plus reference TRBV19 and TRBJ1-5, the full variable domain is DGGITQSPKYLFRKEGQNVTLSCEQNLNHDAMYWYRQDPGQGLRLIYYSQIVNDFQKGDIAEGYSVSREKKESFPLTVTSAQKNPTAFYLCASRPDRGTKYSNQPQHFGDGTRLSIL.

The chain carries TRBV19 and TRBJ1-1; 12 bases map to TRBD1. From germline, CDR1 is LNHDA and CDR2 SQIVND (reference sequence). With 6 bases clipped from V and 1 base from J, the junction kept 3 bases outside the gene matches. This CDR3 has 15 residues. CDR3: CASRGTGGANTEAFF. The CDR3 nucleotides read TGTGCCAGTAGAGGGACAGGGGGCGCGAACACTGAAGCTTTCTTT.

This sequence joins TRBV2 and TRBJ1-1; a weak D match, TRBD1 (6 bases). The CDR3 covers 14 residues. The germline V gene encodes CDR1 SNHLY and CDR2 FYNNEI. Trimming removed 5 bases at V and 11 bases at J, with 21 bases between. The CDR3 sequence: CASSQEQGRVAAFF. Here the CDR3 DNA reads TGTGCCAGCAGTCAAGAGCAGGGGCGAGTAGCGGCTTTCTTT.

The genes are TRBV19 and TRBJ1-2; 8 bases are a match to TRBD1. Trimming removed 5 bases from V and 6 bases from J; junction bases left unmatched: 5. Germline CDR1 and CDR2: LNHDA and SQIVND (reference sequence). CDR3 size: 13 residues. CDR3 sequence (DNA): TGTGCCAGTAGTGTCGACAGGGGCAATGGCTACACCTTC. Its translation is CASSVDRGNGYTF.

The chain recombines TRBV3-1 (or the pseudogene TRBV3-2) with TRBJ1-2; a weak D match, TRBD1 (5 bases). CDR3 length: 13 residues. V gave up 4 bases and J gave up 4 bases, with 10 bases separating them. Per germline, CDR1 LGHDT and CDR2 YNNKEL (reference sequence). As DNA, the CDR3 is TGTGCCAGCAGCCGGGGGGACGGCTATGGCTACACCTTC. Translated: CASSRGDGYGYTF.

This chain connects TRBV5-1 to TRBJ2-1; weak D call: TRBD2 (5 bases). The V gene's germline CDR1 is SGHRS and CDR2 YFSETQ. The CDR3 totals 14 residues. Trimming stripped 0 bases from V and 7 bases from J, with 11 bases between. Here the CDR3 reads CASSLASSGNEQFF. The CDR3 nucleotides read TGCGCCAGCAGCTTGGCCTCTTCGGGGAATGAGCAGTTCTTC.

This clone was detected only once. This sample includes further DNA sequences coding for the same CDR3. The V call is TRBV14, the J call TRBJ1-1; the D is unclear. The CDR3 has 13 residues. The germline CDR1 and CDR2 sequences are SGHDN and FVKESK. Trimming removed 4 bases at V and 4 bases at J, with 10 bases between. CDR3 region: CASSLTAGTEAFF. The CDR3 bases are TGTGCCAGCAGCCTGACGGCGGGCACTGAAGCTTTCTTT.

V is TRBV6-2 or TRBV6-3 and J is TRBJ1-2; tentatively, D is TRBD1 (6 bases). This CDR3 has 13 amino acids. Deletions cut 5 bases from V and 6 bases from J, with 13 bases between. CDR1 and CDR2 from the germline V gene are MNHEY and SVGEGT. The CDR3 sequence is CASSLRGADGYTF. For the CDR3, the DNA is TGTGCCAGCAGTCTCCGGGGGGCCGATGGCTACACCTTC.

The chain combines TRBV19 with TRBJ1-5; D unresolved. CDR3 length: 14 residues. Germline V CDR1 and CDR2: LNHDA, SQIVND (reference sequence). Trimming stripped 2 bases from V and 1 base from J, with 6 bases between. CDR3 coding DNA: TGTGCCAGTAGTATATTGGGCAGCAATCAGCCCCAGCATTTT. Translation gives CASSILGSNQPQHF.

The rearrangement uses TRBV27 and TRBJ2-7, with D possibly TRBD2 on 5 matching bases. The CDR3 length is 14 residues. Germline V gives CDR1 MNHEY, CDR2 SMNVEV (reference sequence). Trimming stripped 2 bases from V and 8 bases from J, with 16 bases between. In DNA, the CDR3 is TGTGCCAGCAGTTTACGGGATAAGGGAAACAAGCAGTACTTC. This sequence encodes CASSLRDKGNKQYF.

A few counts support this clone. CDR3 sequence reads: CASSLVSTGTTGYTF. CDR3 bases: TGTGCCAGCAGCTTGGTATCTACCGGGACAACTGGCTACACCTTC. The chain links TRBV5-6 to TRBJ1-2; D possibly corresponds to TRBD1 (6 bases). From germline, CDR1 is SGHDT and CDR2 YYEEEE. V was pared by 0 bases and J by 7 bases, with 16 bases between. CDR3 length: 15 residues.